Shown below are 17 T cell receptor beta chains from a single sample sequenced in a study of early T cells in non-severe SARS-CoV-2 infection. TCRdb passed the 5' RACE reads through MiXCR, listing each CDR3 protein once. The sample has some 64,000 distinct CDR3 sequences, more than 15% seen once. The specimen was whole blood, collected at baseline. These receptors were obtained from an adult who was a healthcare worker with PCR-confirmed SARS-CoV-2 infection or an uninfected control (not recorded which).

This clonotype was seen only a few times. The chain employs TRBV20-1 and TRBJ2-5; weak D call: TRBD1 (6 bases). This CDR3 spans 14 amino acids. V dropped 5 bases and J dropped 2 bases, with 15 bases sitting between them. The V gene's germline CDR1 is DFQATT and CDR2 SNEGSKA (reference sequence). In nucleotides, the CDR3 is TGCAGTGCTCAACAGGGAGTGCCACAAGAGACCCAGTACTTC. Translating it yields CSAQQGVPQETQYF.

The chain links TRBV2 to TRBJ2-1; D is uncertain. This CDR3 comprises 12 residues. Trimming removed 7 bases from V and 8 bases from J, with 12 bases in between. In germline, CDR1 is SNHLY, CDR2 FYNNEI. In DNA, the CDR3 is TGTGCCAGCACCTACCTCTTGTATGAGCAGTTCTTC. Its protein is CASTYLLYEQFF.

This clonotype was picked up a small number of times. The V call is TRBV7-6, the J call TRBJ1-4; 10 bases line up with TRBD1. The CDR3 sequence is 15 residues long. Germline lookup yields CDR1 SGHVS and CDR2 FNYEAQ. The V segment lost 5 bases and the J segment 7 bases; nucleotides outside the gene matches: 7. The DNA for the CDR3 is TGTGCCAGCAGCCGGACAGGGGGTGTGGGTGAAAAACTGTTTTTT. It is translated as CASSRTGGVGEKLFF.

This clonotype turned up a few times. This chain joins TRBV5-6 and TRBJ2-7, with 7 bases aligning to TRBD2. V lost 3 bases and J lost 5; bases outside the gene matches: 5. In germline, CDR1 is SGHDT, CDR2 YYEEEE. The CDR3 covers 13 residues. DNA for the CDR3: TGTGCCAGCAGCTCTGCGGGAGTTAACGAGCAGTACTTC. Translating gives CASSSAGVNEQYF.

This clonotype appeared a few times. The chain recombines TRBV11-2 with TRBJ2-7; D gene uncertain. The CDR3 loop spans 12 amino acids. Germline V gives CDR1 SGHAT, CDR2 FQNNGV. The V gene lost 1 base and the J gene lost 6 bases, with 7 bases spanning the gap. The CDR3 is CASSLGAGEQYF. As DNA, the CDR3 is TGTGCCAGCAGCTTAGGAGCAGGCGAGCAGTACTTC.

A few counts support this clonotype. This chain links TRBV7-9 with TRBJ2-7; D is undetermined. Per germline, CDR1 SEHNR and CDR2 FQNEAQ (reference sequence). The V end lost 2 bases, the J end lost 4 bases, and 3 bases lay between the germline ends. There are 11 residues in the CDR3. Written as DNA, the CDR3 is TGTGCCAGCAGCTTACTATACGAGCAGTACTTC. Amino acid sequence: CASSLLYEQYF.

This clonotype came up a few times. The chain recombines TRBV6-1 with TRBJ2-3; TRBD2 might be the D (7 bases). Per the germline V gene, CDR1 is MNHNS and CDR2 is SASEGT. The CDR3 sequence is 16 residues long. The ends were cut back, 6 bases at V and 2 bases at J, with 18 bases in the middle. The CDR3 here is CASRKSAGANTDTQYF. CDR3 in DNA: TGTGCCAGCAGGAAGTCCGCGGGGGCTAACACAGATACGCAGTATTTT.

This clonotype appeared a few times. This chain links TRBV7-8 with TRBJ2-3, with D tentatively TRBD1 (6 bases). V lost 1 base to trimming and J lost 1 base, with 9 bases between them. CDR1 SGHVS and CDR2 FQNEAQ come from the germline V gene. The CDR3 contains 15 residues. Here the CDR3 DNA reads TGTGCCAGCAGCTTAGAGGGACAACGCACAGATACGCAGTATTTT. Translating it yields CASSLEGQRTDTQYF. The whole variable domain, remainder taken from reference TRBV7-8 and TRBJ2-3, is GAGVSQSPRYKVAKRGQDVALRCDPISGHVSLFWYQQALGQGPEFLTYFQNEAQLDKSGLPSDRFFAERPEGSVSTLKIQRTQQEDSAVYLCASSLEGQRTDTQYFGPGTRLTVL.

A few counts support this clonotype. The chain carries TRBV27 and TRBJ1-2; weak D call: TRBD1 (5 bases). Germline V lookup: CDR1 MNHEY, CDR2 SMNVEV (reference sequence). The CDR3 has 15 amino acids. The germline V and J ends were trimmed by 7 bases and 5 bases, with 20 bases remaining between them. For the CDR3, the DNA is TGTGCCAGCAAGAGCGGGGGAACGGCGGGTTATGGCTACACCTTC. Translation gives CASKSGGTAGYGYTF.

The CDR3: CASSPHRDQPQHF. The CDR3 DNA reads TGTGCCAGCTCACCCCACAGGGATCAGCCCCAGCATTTT. This chain joins TRBV18 and TRBJ1-5; maybe TRBD1 (6 bases). The CDR3 runs 13 residues. Trimming took off 3 bases at V and 5 bases at J, with 8 bases between the two ends. From germline, CDR1 is KGHSH and CDR2 LQKENI.

There are a few counts of this clonotype. A much larger clonotype is one base distant, so this may be a read error. This chain links TRBV12-3 or TRBV12-4 with TRBJ1-5; D remains ambiguous. The CDR3 has 12 residues. Between the trimmed V and J ends, which lost 3 bases and 5 bases, there was a span of 5 bases. The CDR3 region has the DNA TGTGCCAGCAGTTTTGGGGATCAGCCCCAGCATTTT. Amino acids: CASSFGDQPQHF.

This clonotype was recorded many times. The rearrangement links TRBV4-1 to TRBJ2-5; D gene uncertain. The CDR3 covers 15 residues. The germline V and J ends were trimmed by 0 bases and 5 bases, with 13 bases remaining between them. CDR1 is MGHRA and CDR2 is YSYEKL in the germline V gene. CDR3 residues: CASSQERAIRETQYF. CDR3 coding DNA: TGCGCCAGCAGCCAAGAGCGCGCTATACGGGAGACCCAGTACTTC.

This clonotype was counted between two and nine times. This chain links TRBV5-1 with TRBJ1-4, with D possibly being TRBD1 (6 bases). V lost 1 base and J lost 5, with 12 bases in between. This CDR3 contains 15 residues. Germline values: CDR1 SGHRS, CDR2 YFSETQ. CDR3 nucleotides: TGCGCCAGCAGCTTGCTTGGACAGATAAATGAAAAACTGTTTTTT. It specifies CASSLLGQINEKLFF.

This rearrangement joins TRBV9 to TRBJ2-1; 8 positions match TRBD2. Trimming cost V 4 bases and J 1 base; bases outside gene matches: 4. Germline lookup yields CDR1 SGDLS and CDR2 YYNGEE. The CDR3 consists of 15 residues. The CDR3 DNA sequence: TGTGCCAGCAGCCCAGCGGGAGAGTCCTACAATGAGCAGTTCTTC. This gives the protein CASSPAGESYNEQFF.

The chain couples TRBV11-2 to TRBJ2-3; D unresolved. Per the germline V gene, CDR1 is SGHAT and CDR2 is FQNNGV. The CDR3 has 15 residues. V was trimmed by 5 bases and J by 2 bases, leaving 14 bases between them. This CDR3 reads CASSPALTVTDTQYF. The DNA of the CDR3 is TGTGCCAGCAGCCCCGCACTGACTGTCACAGATACGCAGTATTTT.

This clonotype was seen at least ten times. The rearrangement joins TRBV30 to TRBJ2-5; 9 bases fit TRBD1. This CDR3 is 14 amino acids long. Germline-derived CDR1 and CDR2 are GTSNPN and SVGIG (reference sequence). Unmatched junction bases numbered 8, after V lost 4 bases and J lost 5 bases. The CDR3 loop reads CAWKYRGLGETQYF. Written as DNA, the CDR3 is TGTGCCTGGAAATACAGGGGGCTCGGGGAGACCCAGTACTTC.

This clonotype was seen a handful of times. The DNA for the CDR3 is TGCAGTGCTAGACTACCCCAGGGGGGGCTGCAAGAGACCCAGTACTTC. Its protein is CSARLPQGGLQETQYF. V gene TRBV20-1 combines with J gene TRBJ2-5, with D tentatively TRBD1 or TRBD2 (7 bases each). This CDR3 is built from 16 residues. Germline CDR1 DFQATT, CDR2 SNEGSKA (reference sequence). Trimming removed 2 bases from V and 2 bases from J, with 18 bases in between.